The 22 T cell receptor beta chains below come from one sample, sequenced in a study of T-cell reconstitution after alpha-beta-depleted transplantation in children. The authors prepared the TCRbeta library with unique molecular identifiers. MiXCR, applied by TCRdb to the PCR reads, yields one record per CDR3 protein. The table includes about 690,000 distinct CDR3 sequences, 16% detected once. Sequencing was performed on PBMCs from the stem cell graft donor, taken from the stem cell graft. The receptors here all came from a human donor who donated a stem cell graft to a child with acute myeloid leukemia.

This clonotype was recorded at least ten times. V gene TRBV4-2 combines with J gene TRBJ2-1; D remains ambiguous. V gave up 3 bases and J gave up 6 bases, with 3 bases separating them. The CDR3 spans 11 residues. Germline V gene lookup returns CDR1 LGHNA and CDR2 YNFKEQ. CDR3 sequence reads: CASSHVNEQFF. CDR3 DNA: TGTGCCAGCAGCCACGTCAATGAGCAGTTCTTC.

This clonotype has at least ten counts. This sequence joins TRBV29-1 and TRBJ1-2; D gene ambiguous. There are 13 residues in the CDR3. CDR1 is SQVTM and CDR2 is ANQGSEA in the germline V gene. Trimming pared 4 bases from V and 2 bases from J, leaving 11 bases between. The CDR3 spells CSVGDPENYGYTF. Here the CDR3 DNA reads TGCAGCGTTGGAGACCCGGAAAACTATGGCTACACCTTC.

The chain employs TRBV7-9 and TRBJ1-2, with TRBD1 as a possible D gene (5 bases). This CDR3 has 12 amino acids. V was shortened by 5 bases and J by 5 bases, with 9 bases between the two germline ends. Per germline, CDR1 SEHNR and CDR2 FQNEAQ (reference sequence). Written as DNA, the CDR3 is TGTGCCAGCAGCCGGGGCGCTTATGGCTACACCTTC. Translating it yields CASSRGAYGYTF.

This clonotype came up once. The chain recombines TRBV11-3 with TRBJ1-1, with a weak D call TRBD1 (6 bases). This CDR3 comprises 16 residues. Trimming stripped 5 bases from V and 1 base from J, with 17 bases between. CDR1 and CDR2 (germline): SGHNT, YENEEA. DNA for the CDR3: TGTGCCAGCAGCCTCCAGGCAGGGGTTTCGAACACTGAAGCTTTCTTT. Its translation: CASSLQAGVSNTEAFF.

This clonotype was detected many times. The chain has TRBV6-5 and TRBJ1-1; TRBD1 aligns across 9 bases. The CDR3 covers 15 residues. The germline CDR1 and CDR2 sequences are MNHEY and SVGAGI. After removal of 0 bases from V and 4 bases from J, the junction contained 3 bases not matched to a gene. CDR3 bases: TGTGCCAGCAGTTACTCTGGGACAGGGTCCACTGAAGCTTTCTTT. Encoded protein: CASSYSGTGSTEAFF.

This chain uses TRBV5-5 with TRBJ2-7; TRBD2 is a possible D gene (5 bases). CDR1 SGHKS and CDR2 YYEKEE come from the germline V gene (reference sequence). The V end was cut by 4 bases, the J end by 5 bases, with 13 bases between. The CDR3 length is 13 residues. For the CDR3, the DNA is TGTGCCAGCAGCCCCGAGGGAACAGACGAGCAGTACTTC. Translated: CASSPEGTDEQYF.

V gene TRBV6-1 combines with J gene TRBJ1-4, with D perhaps matching TRBD1 (5 bases). The CDR3 contains 13 residues. CDR1 is MNHNS, CDR2 SASEGT, per germline. V was shortened by 8 bases and J by 5 bases, with 12 bases between the two germline ends. CDR3 residues: CASRRVKNEKLFF. The CDR3 region has the DNA TGTGCCAGCCGCAGGGTTAAGAATGAAAAACTGTTTTTT.

This clonotype has a handful of counts. The chain recombines TRBV7-8 with TRBJ2-7; D unresolved. The germline gives CDR1 SGHVS, CDR2 FQNEAQ. V was cut by 0 bases and J by 0 bases, with 15 bases left in between. The CDR3 has 17 residues. The CDR3 DNA follows: TGTGCCAGCAGCTTAGCTCACACACTCGCCGACTCCTACGAGCAGTACTTC. This encodes CASSLAHTLADSYEQYF.

There are many counts of this clonotype. The genes are TRBV29-1 and TRBJ2-3, with D uncertain. This CDR3 has 15 amino acids. Per the germline V gene, CDR1 is SQVTM and CDR2 is ANQGSEA. Trimming took off 4 bases at V and 1 base at J, with 15 bases between the two ends. For the CDR3, the DNA is TGCAGCGTTGGGGCAAACCGAAAGGGCACAGATACGCAGTATTTT. As protein: CSVGANRKGTDTQYF.

This clonotype was observed at least ten times. The CDR3 region is CSVEGVGTGELFF. The CDR3 DNA reads as TGCAGCGTTGAAGGAGTGGGCACCGGGGAGCTGTTTTTT. The chain has TRBV29-1 and TRBJ2-2; D not resolved. Deletions cut 1 base from V and 4 bases from J, with 7 bases between. CDR1 is SQVTM and CDR2 is ANQGSEA in the germline V gene. This CDR3 is 13 amino acids long.

The chain employs TRBV7-2 and TRBJ1-1; no definite D call. Trimming shortened V by 0 bases and J by 2 bases, and 10 bases separated the two germline ends. The CDR3 loop spans 15 amino acids. Germline V CDR1 and CDR2: SGHTA, FQGNSA. CDR3 nucleotide sequence: TGTGCCAGCAGCTTAGCGTCAGCTCGAAACACTGAAGCTTTCTTT. Translation gives CASSLASARNTEAFF.

This clonotype has at least ten counts. The rearrangement links TRBV5-5 to TRBJ2-7, with 7 bases fitting TRBD1. With 5 bases clipped from V and 2 bases from J, the junction kept 4 bases outside the gene matches. CDR1 and CDR2 from the germline V gene are SGHKS and YYEKEE (reference sequence). This CDR3 is built from 13 residues. The CDR3 sequence is CASRTGPAYEQYF. Here the CDR3 DNA reads TGTGCCAGCAGGACAGGGCCCGCCTACGAGCAGTACTTC.

The chain couples TRBV12-5 to TRBJ1-5; D is undetermined. This CDR3 contains 11 residues. Trimming removed 5 bases from V and 7 bases from J, with 6 bases in between. CDR1 is LGHNT and CDR2 is FRNRAP in the germline V gene. This CDR3 is CASGPQQPQHF. CDR3 nucleotides: TGTGCTAGTGGTCCCCAACAGCCCCAGCATTTT.

The chain recombines TRBV18 with TRBJ1-1; TRBD1 is a possible D gene (6 bases). The germline V gene has CDR1 KGHSH and CDR2 LQKENI. V was cut by 0 bases and J by 3 bases, with 11 bases left in between. The CDR3 has 15 amino acids. In DNA, the CDR3 is TGTGCCAGCTCACCACCTGGGGGCACGTACACTGAAGCTTTCTTT. This translates into CASSPPGGTYTEAFF.

This clonotype has at least ten counts. The V and J genes are TRBV20-1 and TRBJ2-7, with D possibly being TRBD2 (6 bases). The CDR3 totals 15 residues. V was trimmed by 1 base and J by 6 bases, leaving 19 bases between them. In germline, CDR1 is DFQATT, CDR2 SNEGSKA (reference sequence). The CDR3 DNA follows: TGCAGTGCTAGAGCCGGGGGAGCGGACCAGGGCGAGCAGTACTTC. Protein product: CSARAGGADQGEQYF.

The rearrangement uses TRBV24-1 and TRBJ2-1; 7 bases fit TRBD1. The CDR3 totals 17 residues. Germline loops: CDR1 KGHDR, CDR2 SFDVKD. V shed 3 bases, J shed 4 bases, and the junction held 11 bases outside the gene matches. CDR3 sequence: CATSDPLRQGNYNEQFF. In DNA form, the CDR3 reads TGTGCCACCAGTGATCCGCTGCGACAGGGTAATTACAATGAGCAGTTCTTC.

The chain is built from TRBV5-1 and TRBJ2-2; 12 bases agree with TRBD2. Trimming at V came to 1 base and at J to 5 bases, leaving 9 bases not matched to a gene. The V gene's germline CDR1 is SGHRS and CDR2 YFSETQ. This CDR3 spans 18 amino acids. The CDR3 loop reads CASSLPTSGGGGTGELFF. The CDR3 DNA follows: TGCGCCAGCAGCTTGCCGACTAGCGGGGGAGGAGGAACCGGGGAGCTGTTTTTT.

This clonotype was observed at least ten times. J is TRBJ1-6 and V is TRBV10-3, with TRBD1 as a possible D gene (5 bases). CDR1 is ENHRY, CDR2 SYGVKD, per germline. Deletions cut 10 bases from V and 6 bases from J, with 16 bases between. The CDR3 has 14 residues. CDR3 amino acids: CASEPGRTNSPLHF. DNA for the CDR3: TGTGCCAGCGAACCGGGACGGACTAATTCACCCCTCCACTTT.

This clonotype was seen ten or more times. The chain links TRBV4-1 to TRBJ1-1; 8 bases agree with TRBD1. Unmatched junction bases numbered 6, after V lost 0 bases and J lost 6 bases. The V gene's germline CDR1 is MGHRA and CDR2 YSYEKL. CDR3 size: 15 residues. The CDR3 region has the DNA TGCGCCAGCAGCCAAGATTCAGGGGGCTCGGCTGAAGCTTTCTTT. Amino acids: CASSQDSGGSAEAFF.

V usage is TRBV4-3 and J usage is TRBJ1-2; D gene uncertain. The CDR3 is 15 residues long. CDR1 and CDR2 (germline): LGHNA, YSLEER. V was pared by 0 bases and J by 4 bases, with 12 bases between. The chain's CDR3 is CASSQDRAGGYGYTF. The CDR3 DNA reads TGCGCCAGCAGCCAAGATCGGGCAGGTGGCTATGGCTACACCTTC.

The CDR3 loop reads CASSPTSGVDNEQFF. The CDR3 bases are TGTGCCAGCAGCCCGACTAGCGGGGTGGACAATGAGCAGTTCTTC. The chain couples TRBV12-3 or TRBV12-4 to TRBJ2-1; the match to TRBD2 covers 11 bases. V shed 6 bases and J 5 bases; nucleotides not matched to a gene: 6. This CDR3 has 15 residues.

There are many counts of this clonotype. This chain links TRBV12-3 or TRBV12-4 with TRBJ2-4, with D unresolved. Trimming cost V 6 bases and J 0 bases, with 6 bases left between them. CDR3 size: 13 residues. This CDR3 reads CASRQVAKNIQYF. For the CDR3, the DNA is TGTGCCAGCAGGCAGGTAGCCAAAAACATTCAGTACTTC.